The clone carrying this TCR beta chain was found a few times. No conserved phenylalanine or tryptophan is present at the end of the CDR3, so a read error is the likely explanation. Beta-chain TCR CDR3 regions were amplified from RNA transcripts. The workflow started with a first-round RT-PCR run with HTBI primers and then moved on to a second-round multiplex PCR. One entry per CDR3 protein, called by TCRdb with MiXCR from the multiplex PCR reads. The repertoire holds some 410,000 distinct CDR3 sequences, with 21% as singletons. V lost 2 bases to trimming and J lost 5 bases; unmatched junction nucleotides: 7. Germline V gene lookup returns CDR1 MNHNS and CDR2 SASEGT. This CDR3 is built from 15 residues. This record belongs to a study of Graves' ophthalmopathy and Graves' hyperthyroidism.

This clonotype was obtained from a woman aged 18 to 35 with stable Graves' hyperthyroidism. V gene TRBV6-1 combines with J gene TRBJ1-1; 8 bases line up with TRBD1. Source material: peripheral blood. This CDR3 reads CASSERRTGWTEAFY. CDR3 DNA: TGTGCCAGCAGTGAACGTAGGACAGGGTGGACTGAAGCTTTCTAT.